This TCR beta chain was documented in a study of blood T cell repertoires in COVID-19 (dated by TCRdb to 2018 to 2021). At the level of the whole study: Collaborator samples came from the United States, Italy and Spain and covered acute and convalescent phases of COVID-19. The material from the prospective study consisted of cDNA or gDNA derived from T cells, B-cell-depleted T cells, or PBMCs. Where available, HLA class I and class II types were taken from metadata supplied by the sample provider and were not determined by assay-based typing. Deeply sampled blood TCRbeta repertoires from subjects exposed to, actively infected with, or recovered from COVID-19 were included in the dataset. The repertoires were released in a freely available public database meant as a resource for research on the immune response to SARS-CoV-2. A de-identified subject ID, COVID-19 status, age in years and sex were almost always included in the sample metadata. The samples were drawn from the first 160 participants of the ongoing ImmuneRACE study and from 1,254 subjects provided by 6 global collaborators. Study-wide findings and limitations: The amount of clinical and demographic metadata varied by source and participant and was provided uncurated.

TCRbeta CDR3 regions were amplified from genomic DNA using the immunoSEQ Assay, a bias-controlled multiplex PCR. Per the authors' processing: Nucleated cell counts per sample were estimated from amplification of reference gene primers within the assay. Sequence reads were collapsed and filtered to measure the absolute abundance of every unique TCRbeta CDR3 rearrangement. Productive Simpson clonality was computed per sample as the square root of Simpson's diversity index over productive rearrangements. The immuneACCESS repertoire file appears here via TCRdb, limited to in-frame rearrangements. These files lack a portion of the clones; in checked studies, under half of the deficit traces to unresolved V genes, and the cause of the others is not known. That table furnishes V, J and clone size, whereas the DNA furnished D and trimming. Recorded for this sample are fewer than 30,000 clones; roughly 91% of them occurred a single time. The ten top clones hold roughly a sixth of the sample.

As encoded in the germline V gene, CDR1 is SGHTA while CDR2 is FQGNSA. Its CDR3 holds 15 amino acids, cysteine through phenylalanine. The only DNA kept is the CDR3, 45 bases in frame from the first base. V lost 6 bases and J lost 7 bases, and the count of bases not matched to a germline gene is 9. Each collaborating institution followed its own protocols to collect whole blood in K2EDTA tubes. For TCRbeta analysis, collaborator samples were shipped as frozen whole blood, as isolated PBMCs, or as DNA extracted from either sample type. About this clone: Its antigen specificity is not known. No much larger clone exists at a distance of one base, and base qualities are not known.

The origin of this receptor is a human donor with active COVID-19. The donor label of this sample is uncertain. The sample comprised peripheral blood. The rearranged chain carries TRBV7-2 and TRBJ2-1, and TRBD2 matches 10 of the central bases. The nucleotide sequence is TGTGCCAGCAGATCTAGCGGGAGAAGGGGAAATGAGCAGTTCTTC. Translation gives CASRSSGRRGNEQFF.